Shown below are 16 T cell receptor beta chains from a single sample sequenced in a study of blood T cells in healthy people across ages. A second roughly 6 to 12 cycle PCR used barcoded and J-beta primers. In TCRdb, the 5' RACE reads were re-called with MiXCR into one record per CDR3 protein. The table includes around 800,000 distinct CDR3 sequences, 55% to 65% detected once. The sequenced sample consisted of blood. The receptors were sampled from a man aged 25 to 45 in good health.

This chain connects TRBV14 to TRBJ2-1; D may be TRBD2 (7 bases). This CDR3 has 11 residues. Germline loops: CDR1 SGHDN, CDR2 FVKESK. Trimming shortened V by 3 bases and J by 14 bases, and 11 bases separated the two germline ends. CDR3 DNA sequence: TGTGCCAGCAGCCAGAGGGGGGGGAAGTTCTTC. Its translation: CASSQRGGKFF.

In DNA, the CDR3 is TGTGCCAGCTCACCTAGCAGAGAAACCTATGGCTACACCTTC. Translation gives CASSPSRETYGYTF. The chain links TRBV18 to TRBJ1-2; no firm D call. V was clipped by 3 bases and J by 4 bases, with 12 bases between them. CDR3 length: 14 residues. The germline V gene encodes CDR1 KGHSH and CDR2 LQKENI.

This clonotype was picked up a small number of times. The V call is TRBV12-3 or TRBV12-4, the J call TRBJ2-1, with D uncertain. The length of the CDR3 is 13 residues. The germline V and J ends were trimmed by 3 bases and 6 bases, with 9 bases remaining between them. Written as DNA, the CDR3 is TGTGCCAGCAGTTTTCTCATCGGCAATGAGCAGTTCTTC. Protein sequence: CASSFLIGNEQFF.

This clonotype was seen only once. V gene TRBV12-3 or TRBV12-4 combines with J gene TRBJ2-5; TRBD2 is a possible D gene (6 bases). The CDR3 has 15 residues. Deletions cut 2 bases from V and 4 bases from J, with 14 bases between. As DNA, the CDR3 is TGTGCCAGCAGTTTAATTTCAGGGCGGGGAGAGACCCAGTACTTC. Amino acid sequence: CASSLISGRGETQYF.

This clonotype has a handful of counts. The rearrangement joins TRBV5-1 to TRBJ2-6; D not certain. The germline gives CDR1 SGHRS, CDR2 YFSETQ. The CDR3 consists of 14 residues. Trimming cost V 0 bases and J 9 bases, with 10 bases left between them. CDR3 nucleotide sequence: TGCGCCAGCAGCTTGGAACTGGTGGGCAACGTCCTGACTTTC. Translation gives CASSLELVGNVLTF.

This clonotype was seen only a few times. This chain joins TRBV6-5 and TRBJ2-5; perhaps TRBD1 as D (6 bases). From germline, CDR1 is MNHEY and CDR2 SVGAGI. V was pared by 6 bases and J by 1 base, with 12 bases between. The CDR3 is 14 amino acids. The CDR3 reads CASRQDRLQETQYF. In DNA, the CDR3 is TGTGCCAGCAGACAGGACAGACTCCAAGAGACCCAGTACTTC.

The chain joins TRBV6-6 to TRBJ1-2; 7 bases are a match to TRBD1. V was clipped by 5 bases and J by 3 bases; unmatched bases: 6. Looked up from germline, CDR1 is MNHNY and CDR2 is SVGAGI (reference sequence). The CDR3 has 14 residues. The CDR3 region has the DNA TGTGCCAGCAGTCCCGACAGGGAAGACTATGGCTACACCTTC. Its translation: CASSPDREDYGYTF.

The rearrangement joins TRBV6-5 to TRBJ2-1; possible D gene TRBD2, 6 bases. The V and J ends lost 3 bases and 13 bases respectively, with 19 bases between them. In germline, CDR1 is MNHEY, CDR2 SVGAGI. This CDR3 region has 14 residues. The CDR3 reads CASSYNGGMETQFF. The CDR3 DNA reads as TGTGCCAGCAGTTATAATGGGGGGATGGAGACCCAGTTCTTC.

This sequence joins TRBV11-2 and TRBJ2-5; 8 bases line up with TRBD1. From germline, CDR1 is SGHAT and CDR2 FQNNGV. V lost 8 bases and J lost 5; bases outside the gene matches: 4. The CDR3 loop spans 12 amino acids. In DNA, the CDR3 is TGTGCCAGCGCCACAGGGGGGGAGACCCAGTACTTC. Translating gives CASATGGETQYF.

V is TRBV28 and J is TRBJ1-1; D remains ambiguous. Germline CDR1 MDHEN, CDR2 SYDVKM. This CDR3 has 14 amino acids. Trimming removed 3 bases from V and 0 bases from J, with 8 bases in between. The CDR3 DNA reads TGTGCCAGCAGTTTCTTGCGCCTGAACACTGAAGCTTTCTTT. This translates into CASSFLRLNTEAFF.

The chain links TRBV20-1 to TRBJ2-4, with 9 bases lining up with TRBD1. TRBJ2-7 explains the end of the DNA better; the J call may be wrong. The CDR3 spans 19 residues. CDR1 and CDR2 (germline): DFQATT, SNEGSKA (reference sequence). The CDR3 nucleotides read TGCAGTGCTAGAGGCCCTCCAATCCAGGACAGGGGCCTCCGATACGAGCAGTACTTC. It specifies CSARGPPIQDRGLRYEQYF.

This chain links TRBV13 with TRBJ1-3; 10 bases match TRBD1. V was pared by 2 bases and J by 3 bases, with 7 bases of the junction left unmatched. The CDR3 loop spans 17 amino acids. Germline CDR1 reads PRHDT; CDR2 reads FYEKMQ (reference sequence). The CDR3 loop reads CASSLIRDRGLGNTIYF. CDR3 in DNA: TGTGCCAGCAGCTTAATTCGGGACAGGGGTCTTGGAAACACCATATATTTT.

This chain uses TRBV7-8 with TRBJ1-6, with no clear D. In germline, CDR1 is SGHVS, CDR2 FQNEAQ. CDR3 length equals 16 residues. V gave up 5 bases and J gave up 0 bases, with 11 bases separating them. The CDR3 protein is CASSPWTSSYNSPLHF. The CDR3 DNA is TGTGCCAGCAGCCCTTGGACGTCCTCCTATAATTCACCCCTCCACTTT.

CDR3 sequence reads: CASSYSRTGTHEQYF. The CDR3, as DNA: TGTGCCAGCAGTTACTCGAGGACAGGTACCCACGAGCAGTACTTC. The V gene is TRBV6-2 or TRBV6-3, the J gene TRBJ2-7; 7 bases match TRBD1. This CDR3 is 15 amino acids long. V lost 0 bases and J lost 5; bases outside the gene matches: 7. The germline CDR1 and CDR2 sequences are MNHEY and SVGEGT.

The V and J genes are TRBV21-1 and TRBJ2-3; no check of the table's D call, TRBD2, against the DNA was made. TRBV21-1 is a listed pseudogene. This CDR3 spans 18 amino acids. The CDR3 sequence is CASSKPSPLAGPGDTQYF. The CDR3 bases are TGTGCCAGCAGCAAACCGTCCCCCCTAGCGGGACCCGGAGATACGCAGTATTTT.

This clonotype has a single count. The V gene is TRBV7-3, the J gene TRBJ2-4; D is possibly TRBD1 (5 bases). Gene TRBJ2-5 matches the end of the DNA better, so the J call may be wrong. The CDR3 contains 12 residues. Germline loops: CDR1 SGHTA, CDR2 FQGTGA. The DNA for the CDR3 is TGTGCCAGCAGCCAACAGGTCGGGACCCAGTACTTC. This sequence encodes CASSQQVGTQYF.